Following are 6 T cell receptor beta chains from one sample sequenced in a study of response to subunit inactivated influenza vaccine. One entry per CDR3 protein results from TCRdb running MiXCR on the RT-PCR reads. The sample includes 450,000 to 600,000 distinct CDR3 sequences, approximately 7.6% of them seen just once. The starting material was PBMCs from blood, obtained less than 30 months after vaccination. These receptors were collected from a man between 50 and 75 years old who received an inactivated influenza vaccine.

This clonotype has a count of ten or more. CDR3 in DNA: TGCGCCAGCAGCTTGGTCAAAAGGGGGACTCTCACAGATACGCAGTATTTT. Encoded protein: CASSLVKRGTLTDTQYF. The rearrangement links TRBV5-1 to TRBJ2-3, with D possibly being TRBD1 or TRBD2 (6 bases each). Trimming took off 0 bases at V and 2 bases at J, with 16 bases between the two ends. In germline, CDR1 is SGHRS, CDR2 YFSETQ. This CDR3 region has 17 residues.

This clonotype was observed many times. The gene calls are TRBV7-2 and TRBJ2-4; 7 positions match TRBD1. CDR1 and CDR2 (germline): SGHTA, FQGNSA. Unmatched junction bases numbered 3, after V lost 1 base and J lost 3 bases. The CDR3 has 15 amino acids. Here the CDR3 reads CASSLEGAGKNIQYF. CDR3 nucleotide sequence: TGTGCCAGCAGCTTAGAGGGGGCGGGCAAAAACATTCAGTACTTC.

This sequence joins TRBV7-9 and TRBJ2-6; perhaps TRBD1 as D (6 bases). Trimming shortened V by 11 bases and J by 0 bases, and 11 bases separated the two germline ends. CDR1 and CDR2 from the germline V gene are SEHNR and FQNEAQ (reference sequence). The CDR3 is 14 residues long. CDR3 sequence (DNA): TGTGCCGGGTGGGGGCTCTCTGGGGCCAACGTCCTGACTTTC. This translates into CAGWGLSGANVLTF.

This clonotype was seen many times. The chain is built from TRBV20-1 and TRBJ2-5; 8 bases fit TRBD1. The CDR3 runs 15 residues. Germline assignment: CDR1 DFQATT and CDR2 SNEGSKA (reference sequence). Unmatched junction bases numbered 8, after V lost 4 bases and J lost 1 base. DNA for the CDR3: TGCAGTGCTACCGACAGGGGTTTTTCCCAAGAGACCCAGTACTTC. Protein sequence: CSATDRGFSQETQYF.

This clonotype was detected a few times. The chain's CDR3 is CASSTRTGTNTEAFF. The CDR3 bases are TGTGCCAGCAGCACAAGGACAGGGACGAACACTGAAGCTTTCTTT. The chain uses TRBV7-9 and TRBJ1-1, with 8 positions matching TRBD1. This CDR3 comprises 15 residues. The V gene end was trimmed by 5 bases and the J gene end by 1 base; junction bases not matched to a gene: 6. Per the germline V gene, CDR1 is SEHNR and CDR2 is FQNEAQ (reference sequence). The full variable domain, rest sourced from reference TRBV7-9 and TRBJ1-1, is DTGVSQNPRHKITKRGQNVTFRCDPISEHNRLYWYRQTLGQGPEFLTYFQNEAQLEKSRLLSDRFSAERPKGSFSTLEIQRTEQGDSAMYLCASSTRTGTNTEAFFGQGTRLTVV.

Only one count was recorded for this clonotype. The chain combines TRBV6-6 with TRBJ1-2; weak D call: TRBD1 (5 bases). The V and J ends lost 10 bases and 1 base respectively, with 7 bases between them. In germline, CDR1 is MNHNY, CDR2 SVGAGI (reference sequence). The length of the CDR3 is 11 residues. CDR3 bases: TGTGCCATCGACAGTAACTATGGCTACACCTTC. Amino acid sequence: CAIDSNYGYTF.